This TCR beta chain was recovered during a study of identical twins. General study findings and limits: The same donors were not followed; conclusions instead depended on cross-sectional statistical analysis.

A universal primer site came from template switching; cDNA carried unique molecular identifiers. One entry per CDR3 protein, called by TCRdb with MiXCR from the 5' RACE reads. The sample includes around 670,000 distinct CDR3 sequences, roughly 6.2% of them seen just once. As concerns this clonotype: Its antigen is still unknown.

The CDR3 sequence is 16 residues long. Trimming left V 5 bases short and J 2 bases short, with 16 bases between. Healthy Caucasian donors formed the entire cohort. Material: naive T cells sorted from blood. The chain uses TRBV12-3 or TRBV12-4 and TRBJ2-4, with D possibly being TRBD2 (6 bases). The sequence was obtained from a man between 18 and 35 years old in good health. The CDR3 sequence: CASSRRAGGSKNIQYF. The CDR3 nucleotides are TGTGCCAGCAGTCGGAGGGCCGGGGGTTCCAAAAACATTCAGTACTTC.